The 20 T cell receptor beta chains below were found in one sample sequenced in a study of T cells in Graves' hyperthyroidism and ophthalmopathy. The TCR beta CDR3 regions underwent amplification using RNA transcripts as the source. RT-PCR in the first round (using the HTBI primer set) targeted the TCR CDR3. In TCRdb, the multiplex PCR reads were re-called with MiXCR into one record per CDR3 protein. The table has roughly 45,000 distinct CDR3 sequences, roughly 49% seen once; the top ten hold roughly 32%. Sequenced sample: peripheral blood or thyroid tissue (not recorded which). The receptors shown here come from a woman between 45 and 65 years old with Graves' hyperthyroidism.

Note on this clonotype: One base away lies a much larger clone, so this may be a sequencing read error. Since the CDR3 does not end with the conserved phenylalanine or tryptophan, this likely comes from a read error. The chain recombines TRBV5-6 with TRBJ2-3; no firm D call. Germline CDR1 is SGHDT and CDR2 is YYEEEE. V was clipped by 4 bases and J by 2 bases, with 2 bases between them. CDR3 size: 11 residues. Here the CDR3 reads CASSVTDTQYL. The CDR3 DNA is TGTGCCAGCAGCGTCACAGATACGCAGTATCTT.

The chain joins TRBV5-1 to TRBJ2-1, with D perhaps matching TRBD2 (6 bases). V was cut by 5 bases and J by 5 bases, with 14 bases left in between. CDR3 length: 14 residues. Germline V gives CDR1 SGHRS, CDR2 YFSETQ. The CDR3 here is CASRGGPGHNEQFF. The CDR3 DNA sequence: TGCGCCAGCAGGGGAGGACCAGGCCACAATGAGCAGTTCTTC.

A word on this clonotype: Being one base from a much bigger clone, this may be a read error. The rearrangement links TRBV7-3 to TRBJ2-2; TRBD2 aligns across 9 bases. Germline CDR1 and CDR2: SGHTA and FQGTGA. CDR3 length: 16 residues. CDR3 DNA sequence: TGTGCCAGCAGCCTAGGCGCGGGAGGGTCCCGCGGGGAGCTGCTTTTT. This codes for CASSLGAGGSRGELLF.

This clonotype occurred a few times. V usage is TRBV19 and J usage is TRBJ1-1; 10 nucleotides match TRBD1. The trim removed 11 bases at V and 4 bases at J, leaving 7 bases unmatched. Germline V lookup: CDR1 LNHDA, CDR2 SQIVND (reference sequence). The CDR3 loop spans 13 amino acids. CDR3 region: CACNRDRGTEAFF. The CDR3 bases are TGTGCCTGCAACCGGGACAGGGGCACTGAAGCTTTCTTT.

V and J are TRBV28 and TRBJ2-2, with D perhaps given as TRBD1 or TRBD2 (5 bases each). Looked up from germline, CDR1 is MDHEN and CDR2 is SYDVKM. Trimming removed 7 bases at V and 4 bases at J, with 19 bases between. The CDR3 sequence is 16 residues long. CDR3 nucleotide sequence: TGTGCCAGCAAGGGGTCTCGGGGCGTTCTCACCGGGGAGCTGTTTTTT. Amino acid sequence: CASKGSRGVLTGELFF.

The V call is TRBV29-1, the J call TRBJ1-2, with D perhaps TRBD1 (5 bases). Germline lookup yields CDR1 SQVTM and CDR2 ANQGSEA. The CDR3 totals 11 residues. The ends were cut back, 8 bases at V and 4 bases at J, with 11 bases in the middle. This CDR3 reads CSQMGLYGYTF. CDR3 DNA sequence: TGCAGCCAGATGGGACTCTATGGCTACACCTTC.

This clonotype was counted many times. In nucleotides, the CDR3 is TGCGCCAGCAGCCAAGGGTACCAGGGGACAGGGGGCTACACCTTC. It yields the protein CASSQGYQGTGGYTF. The rearrangement links TRBV4-1 to TRBJ1-2, with 9 nucleotides matching TRBD1. From germline, CDR1 is MGHRA and CDR2 YSYEKL. Trimming removed 1 base from V and 8 bases from J; junction bases left unmatched: 8. The CDR3 sequence is 15 residues long.

In its sample, this clonotype was seen many times. V gene TRBV10-3 combines with J gene TRBJ2-7, with a possible D match to TRBD2 (6 bases). Germline-derived CDR1 and CDR2 are ENHRY and SYGVKD. The CDR3 loop spans 14 amino acids. Trimming took off 6 bases at V and 6 bases at J, with 18 bases between the two ends. For the CDR3, the DNA is TGTGCCATCAGGCCGGGACTGAAGCAGGCCGAGCAGTACTTC. This sequence encodes CAIRPGLKQAEQYF.

A note on this clonotype: A much more abundant neighbour one base away suggests this may be a read error. V usage is TRBV4-1 and J usage is TRBJ2-7, with D hard to call. CDR3 size: 14 residues. Germline CDR1 and CDR2: MGHRA and YSYEKL. CDR3: CANSQYLRPYEQYF. CDR3 sequence (DNA): TGCGCCAACAGCCAATATCTAAGGCCCTACGAGCAGTACTTC.

The CDR3 DNA reads TGTGCCAGCTCACCGCCAGTGGGCGGTCAAGAGACCCAGTACTTC. Protein product: CASSPPVGGQETQYF. This chain uses TRBV6-5 with TRBJ2-5; D remains ambiguous. The ends were cut back, 8 bases at V and 2 bases at J, with 18 bases in the middle. The CDR3 is 15 amino acids. Germline values: CDR1 MNHEY, CDR2 SVGAGI.

The table lists this clonotype with many counts. The chain is built from TRBV5-1 and TRBJ2-5, with D tentatively TRBD1 (5 bases). The CDR3 contains 15 residues. Deletions cut 2 bases from V and 1 base from J, with 12 bases between. The germline gives CDR1 SGHRS, CDR2 YFSETQ. In DNA, the CDR3 is TGCGCCAGCAGCTTTGGGATGACAGCCCAAGAGACCCAGTACTTC. Amino acids: CASSFGMTAQETQYF. The variable domain in full, with the rest retrieved from reference TRBV5-1 and TRBJ2-5, is KAGVTQTPRYLIKTRGQQVTLSCSPISGHRSVSWYQQTPGQGLQFLFEYFSETQRNKGNFPGRFSGRQFSNSRSEMNVSTLELGDSALYLCASSFGMTAQETQYFGPGTRLLVL.

This clonotype was seen just once. The junction and the germline gene differ at one end; a read error may be behind it. The V call is TRBV20-1, the J call TRBJ1-6; 10 bases align to TRBD1. Germline V gene sequence: CDR1 DFQATT, CDR2 SNEGSKA (reference sequence). The CDR3 is 13 amino acids. CDR3 residues: CSARGQGNSPLHF. The CDR3, as DNA: TGCAGTGCTAGGGGACAGGGGAATTCGCCCCTCCACTTT.

The chain links TRBV10-3 to TRBJ1-2; no definite D call. CDR3 length: 11 residues. Trimming cost V 8 bases and J 5 bases, with 9 bases left between them. The germline CDR1 and CDR2 sequences are ENHRY and SYGVKD. The CDR3: CAIGSGYGYTF. In DNA, the CDR3 is TGTGCCATCGGTTCGGGGTATGGCTACACCTTC.

Concerning this clonotype: Compared with germline, one end of the junction differs, possibly owing to a read error. The chain combines TRBV7-2 with TRBJ1-3; unclear D gene. The CDR3 is 15 residues long. Germline V gives CDR1 SGHTA, CDR2 FQGNSA. The CDR3 DNA follows: TGTGCCAGCAGCTCGGTCGCGAGCTCTGGAAACGCCATATATTTT. The encoded protein is CASSSVASSGNAIYF.

This clonotype was recorded once. The chain joins TRBV29-1 to TRBJ2-6; D ambiguous. The germline CDR1 and CDR2 sequences are SQVTM and ANQGSEA. Trimming took off 4 bases at V and 0 bases at J, with 4 bases between the two ends. The CDR3 runs 13 residues. Written as DNA, the CDR3 is TGCAGCGTTGCGAGCTCTGGGGCCAACGTCCTGACTTTC. It translates to CSVASSGANVLTF. Together with reference TRBV29-1 and TRBJ2-6, the CDR3 gives the full variable domain: SAVISQKPSRDICQRGTSLTIQCQVDSQVTMMFWYRQQPGQSLTLIATANQGSEATYESGFVIDKFPISRPNLTFSTLTVSNMSPEDSSIYLCSVASSGANVLTFGAGSRLTVL.

The rearrangement joins TRBV9 to TRBJ2-6, with 9 bases matching TRBD1. The J segment lost 0 bases and the V segment lost 3 bases, leaving 7 bases of the junction unmatched. Germline V lookup: CDR1 SGDLS, CDR2 YYNGEE. The CDR3 loop spans 18 amino acids. CDR3 residues: CASSAAPGQGSGANVLTF. DNA for the CDR3: TGTGCCAGCAGCGCAGCCCCGGGACAGGGCTCTGGGGCCAACGTCCTGACTTTC.

Concerning this clonotype itself: This clone may be a read error of a much larger clone one base away. The V and J genes are TRBV28 and TRBJ1-1, with 8 bases lining up with TRBD1. The CDR3 has 16 amino acids. Germline values: CDR1 MDHEN, CDR2 SYDVKM. CDR3 sequence reads: CASNNPHRGGDTKAFF. In DNA, the CDR3 is TGTGCCAGCAATAATCCCCACAGGGGGGGTGACACTAAAGCTTTCTTT.

The V gene is TRBV7-3, the J gene TRBJ2-6, with D possibly TRBD2 on 7 matching bases. Trimming stripped 8 bases from V and 3 bases from J, with 17 bases between. The CDR3 runs 16 residues. Germline V lookup: CDR1 SGHTA, CDR2 FQGTGA. The CDR3 coding sequence is TGTGCCAGCGGCCTCCGGGGGGCGCTTGGGGCCAACGTCCTGACTTTC. As protein: CASGLRGALGANVLTF.

The sample holds many counts of this clonotype. This chain uses TRBV7-9 with TRBJ2-3; D unresolved. The CDR3 contains 17 residues. Germline loops: CDR1 SEHNR, CDR2 FQNEAQ (reference sequence). The ends were cut back, 4 bases at V and 0 bases at J, with 17 bases in the middle. In DNA form, the CDR3 reads TGTGCCAGCAGCTACCGAAGGACCGTTTTTAGCACAGATACGCAGTATTTT. It yields the protein CASSYRRTVFSTDTQYF.

This clonotype was observed at least ten times. This chain uses TRBV28 with TRBJ2-2, with TRBD2 matching over 7 bases. The CDR3 loop spans 15 amino acids. Germline CDR1 reads MDHEN; CDR2 reads SYDVKM. V gave up 7 bases and J gave up 3 bases; unmatched junction bases: 8. Here the CDR3 DNA reads TGTGCCAGCACCCTGGGAGGGGTTCACACCGGGGAGCTGTTTTTT. It yields the protein CASTLGGVHTGELFF. The whole variable domain, filled in from reference TRBV28 and TRBJ2-2, reads DVKVTQSSRYLVKRTGEKVFLECVQDMDHENMFWYRQDPGLGLRLIYFSYDVKMKEKGDIPEGYSVSREKKERFSLILESASTNQTSMYLCASTLGGVHTGELFFGEGSRLTVL.